Listed below are T cell receptor beta chains from one sample, sequenced in a study of blood T cell repertoires in COVID-19. This table comes from immunoSEQ multiplex PCR, and its TCRdb copy is limited to in-frame clones, with some not included. This table has over 450,000 clones, roughly nine tenths appearing once. Sequencing input: peripheral blood. Every receptor here comes from a woman in her 50s with COVID-19, enrolled during active disease. CDR3s include the opening cysteine and the closing phenylalanine or tryptophan. A D gene is named only where the DNA matches it firmly. The size field is filled for only some rows; it gives once, few, many or a size class.

d_gene | abundance | len | j_gene | v_gene | CDR3aa | CDR3nt
- | - | 15 | TRBJ1-1 | TRBV7-3 | CASSLIQVPNTEAFF | TGTGCCAGCAGCTTAATTCAGGTCCCTAACACTGAAGCTTTCTTT
TRBD1 | - | 16 | TRBJ1-6 | TRBV6-6 | CASSYSGTADNSPLHF | TGTGCCAGCAGTTACTCCGGGACAGCGGATAATTCACCCCTCCACTTT
TRBD1 | - | 19 | TRBJ2-7 | TRBV13 | CASSPNSGGQGAGTYEQYF | TGTGCCAGCAGCCCTAATTCGGGAGGACAGGGGGCCGGGACCTACGAGCAGTACTTC
TRBD1 | - | 14 | TRBJ1-1 | TRBV28 | CASSPWTGDTEAFF | TGTGCCAGCAGTCCCTGGACAGGGGACACTGAAGCTTTCTTT
- | - | 14 | TRBJ1-1 | TRBV2 | CASSPRGSNTEAFF | TGTGCCAGCAGCCCCAGGGGATCGAACACTGAAGCTTTCTTT
- | once | 13 | TRBJ2-5 | TRBV3-1/TRBV3-2 | CASSSGIQETQYF | TGTGCCAGCAGCTCCGGGATTCAAGAGACCCAGTACTTC
TRBD1 | - | 22 | TRBJ2-1 | TRBV19 | CASRHVRRDRGWSGDSYNEQFF | TGTGCCAGCCGACACGTTCGCCGGGACAGGGGTTGGTCGGGGGACTCCTACAATGAGCAGTTCTTC
- | - | 14 | TRBJ1-1 | TRBV5-1 | CASSFTTERTEAFF | TGCGCCAGCAGCTTTACGACAGAAAGGACTGAAGCTTTCTTT
- | once | 13 | TRBJ1-4 | TRBV19 | CASSAQVDEKLFF | TGTGCCAGTAGTGCACAGGTGGATGAAAAACTGTTTTTT
- | - | 12 | TRBJ1-1 | TRBV6-5 | CASRGGVSSAFF | TGTGCCAGCAGGGGAGGGGTTTCTTCCGCTTTCTTT